A selection of T cell receptor beta chains follows, all from one sample in a study of OX40 agonist ivuxolimab in advanced cancers. The repertoire was sequenced with immunoSEQ multiplex PCR; TCRdb's copy has only in-frame clones and lacks some. The table records some 90,000 clones, roughly 90% of them present only once. Specimen: CD4+ or CD8+ T cells sorted from blood, collected in a trial of the OX40 agonist ivuxolimab. The origin of the receptors is an adult with an advanced solid tumor such as melanoma, head and neck, liver or kidney cancer. The CDR3 runs from the conserved cysteine through the conserved F or W. Each record gives: CDR3 DNA, CDR3 protein, J gene, D gene, CDR3 length, V gene, clone size. The D gene is left open where the match is weak. Where a row states a size, it is once, few, many or the class of an expanded clone; other rows omit it.

TGTGCCACCAGAGCGAGACAGGTATTCTCTGGGGCCAACGTCCTGACTTTC,CATRARQVFSGANVLTF,TRBJ2-6,.,17,TRBV15,.
TGCAGCGTGACGGGACAGGCGAGCTCCTACGAGCAGTACTTC,CSVTGQASSYEQYF,TRBJ2-7,TRBD1,14,TRBV29-1,.
TGTGCCTGGAAGCTGTCGGGTCTCTCCTACAATGAGCAGTTCTTC,CAWKLSGLSYNEQFF,TRBJ2-1,.,15,TRBV30,.
TGTGCCAGCAGTCGGGGGGCGGGATATGGCTACACCTTC,CASSRGAGYGYTF,TRBJ1-2,.,13,TRBV27,.
TGTGCCAGCAGAGCACACGGGGGGACTGAAGCTTTCTTT,CASRAHGGTEAFF,TRBJ1-1,.,13,TRBV28,.
TGTGCCAGCAGTTTAGCCAGGGACAGCGCAAACATTCAGTACTTC,CASSLARDSANIQYF,TRBJ2-4,TRBD1,15,TRBV28,.
TGTGCCAGCAGCTCATTTACCAATCAGCCCCAGCATTTT,CASSSFTNQPQHF,TRBJ1-5,.,13,TRBV7-2,.
TGTGCCACCACCCGGGCCTCTTCCTACAATGAGCAGTTCTTC,CATTRASSYNEQFF,TRBJ2-1,.,14,TRBV6-5,.
TGTGCCAGCAGGTCAGCGGGAGAAGAGACCCAGTACTTC,CASRSAGEETQYF,TRBJ2-5,TRBD2,13,TRBV28,once
TGTGCCAGCAGTCGGACAGGGGCCGAAAAACTGTTTTTT,CASSRTGAEKLFF,TRBJ1-4,TRBD1,13,TRBV4-2,.
TGTGCCAGCAGCTTAGCGCTAGTCGCTCTAGGGAATGAAAAACTGTTTTTT,CASSLALVALGNEKLFF,TRBJ1-4,.,17,TRBV7-9,once
TGCGCCAGCAGCTCCTCGGGGAGCGAGCAAGAGACCCAGTACTTC,CASSSSGSEQETQYF,TRBJ2-5,.,15,TRBV5-1,once
TGTGCCAGCTCACCGAGGGGGCTGGAGACCGGGGAGCTGTTTTTT,CASSPRGLETGELFF,TRBJ2-2,TRBD1,15,TRBV18,once
TGTGCCAGCAGTGTGGGCGGCCTCTCCTACAATGAGCAGTTCTTC,CASSVGGLSYNEQFF,TRBJ2-1,.,15,TRBV2,.
TGTGCCAGTAGTATTGGGGGAGGAAAGGAAAAACTGTTTTTT,CASSIGGGKEKLFF,TRBJ1-4,.,14,TRBV19,.
TGTGCCAGCAGGCCCTTAAGGGATAGCAATCAGCCCCAGCATTTT,CASRPLRDSNQPQHF,TRBJ1-5,.,15,TRBV28,once
TGCGCCAGACCAAGGGGACACCGGACTAGGGGAAGGTACTTTGGGTACTTC,CARPRGHRTRGRYFGYF,TRBJ2-7,.,17,TRBV23-1,.
TGTGCCAGTAGTATAACGGCTAGCGCCACAGATACGCAGTATTTT,CASSITASATDTQYF,TRBJ2-3,.,15,TRBV19,once
TGTGCCAGCAGCGCCCGGGACAGAAATGGCTACACCTTC,CASSARDRNGYTF,TRBJ1-2,TRBD1,13,TRBV9,.
TGTGCCATCAGTGAATCAGGGGCGGCTGGGGCCAACGTCCTGACTTTC,CAISESGAAGANVLTF,TRBJ2-6,.,16,TRBV10-3,.
TGTGCCAGCAGCGCCCCAGTGGGACGGACCCAGTACTTC,CASSAPVGRTQYF,TRBJ2-5,.,13,TRBV9,few
TGTGCCAGCAGCCAAGGGTTAACCGGGACAGGGGGTTACGAGCAGTACTTC,CASSQGLTGTGGYEQYF,TRBJ2-7,TRBD1,17,TRBV4-2,once
TGTGCCAGCAGCCCCCGTAGTAGCGGGAGCACAGATACGCAGTATTTT,CASSPRSSGSTDTQYF,TRBJ2-3,TRBD2,16,TRBV9,.
TGTGCCAGCAGCTTAGAAGGCTGGGGGTCTAATGAGCAGTTCTTC,CASSLEGWGSNEQFF,TRBJ2-1,.,15,TRBV7-2,.
TGTGCCAGCTCACCACTAGAGCAAGAGACCCAGTACTTC,CASSPLEQETQYF,TRBJ2-5,.,13,TRBV18,.
TGTGCCAGCAGCTTAGACGGCGGCGGGAGAGGGGATACGCAGTATTTT,CASSLDGGGRGDTQYF,TRBJ2-3,TRBD2,16,TRBV7-9,.
TGTGCCAGTAGTATAGGGTTCCAGGGAAGCAATCAGCCCCAGCATTTT,CASSIGFQGSNQPQHF,TRBJ1-5,.,16,TRBV19,.
TGTGCCAGCAGTAGCCCGGGAGGCCCTGGGGCCAACGTCCTGACTTTC,CASSSPGGPGANVLTF,TRBJ2-6,TRBD2,16,TRBV7-9,.
TGTGCCAGCAGTTACGGTCGGCACCTTAGCACAGATACGCAGTATTTT,CASSYGRHLSTDTQYF,TRBJ2-3,.,16,TRBV6-5,.
TGTGCCAGCAGGATGACTAGCGGGTCCTACAATGAGCAGTTCTTC,CASRMTSGSYNEQFF,TRBJ2-1,TRBD2,15,TRBV5-4,.
TGTGCCAGCAGCCGTCCCGGGCGGTATGGCTACACCTTC,CASSRPGRYGYTF,TRBJ1-2,.,13,TRBV25-1,.
TGTGCCAGCAGTTTTATGACAGGGGGCAACACTGAAGCTTTCTTT,CASSFMTGGNTEAFF,TRBJ1-1,TRBD1,15,TRBV6-1,once
TGTGCCAGCAGGGGTCCGGGACAGGGGGCGGGTGAGCAGTTCTTC,CASRGPGQGAGEQFF,TRBJ2-1,TRBD1,15,TRBV5-4,.
TGTGCCAGCACCGCCCGGGGCGCTAATGAAAAACTGTTTTTT,CASTARGANEKLFF,TRBJ1-4,.,14,TRBV2,.
TGTGCCAGCAGCCTTAGACAGAACTATGGCTACACCTTC,CASSLRQNYGYTF,TRBJ1-2,.,13,TRBV6-5,.